The 16 T cell receptor beta chains reported below all come from one sample, sequenced in a study of molecular identifiers for immune sequencing clone quantification. From the PCR reads, TCRdb called clonotypes with MiXCR, one entry per CDR3 protein. The repertoire has roughly 630,000 distinct CDR3 sequences, about 25% of them found once; the top ten carry 0.78%. Sequences were obtained from naive CD8+ T cells from blood, with Jurkat cell RNA spiked in. Sample subset: FACS-sorted CD8+CD4-CCR7+CD45RA+ naive T cells. The receptors derive from a human donor in good health. Some libraries in this study had Jurkat cell RNA spiked in.

On this clonotype itself: A read error may account for a junction end that differs from germline. V gene TRBV18 combines with J gene TRBJ2-3; D not resolved. CDR3 length: 14 amino acids. Per germline, CDR1 KGHSH and CDR2 LQKENI. In DNA, the CDR3 is TGTGCCAGCTCACCACCGACCAGCAAAGATACGCAGTATTTT. It specifies CASSPPTSKDTQYF. Combining the CDR3 with reference TRBV18 and TRBJ2-3 gives the whole variable domain NAGVMQNPRHLVRRRGQEARLRCSPMKGHSHVYWYRQLPEEGLKFMVYLQKENIIDESGMPKERFSAEFPKEGPSILRIQQVVRGDSAAYFCASSPPTSKDTQYFGPGTRLTVL.

This chain joins TRBV14 and TRBJ1-4; D ambiguous. CDR3 length: 15 residues. V was clipped by 4 bases and J by 8 bases, with 17 bases between them. Germline V CDR1 and CDR2: SGHDN, FVKESK. The CDR3 DNA reads as TGTGCCAGCAGCCGTGAACAGCATCTCGGGGAAAAACTGTTTTTT. Amino acid sequence: CASSREQHLGEKLFF.

This clonotype was counted only a few times. The CDR3 here is CASSPPMAQELAFF. CDR3 nucleotides: TGTGCCAGCAGCCCCCCTATGGCCCAAGAGCTAGCTTTCTTT. This chain uses TRBV9 with TRBJ1-1; D uncertain. This CDR3 is 14 amino acids long. Trimming left V 4 bases short and J 10 bases short, with 20 bases between. Germline CDR1 and CDR2: SGDLS and YYNGEE.

This chain connects TRBV27 to TRBJ2-1, with TRBD2 identical over 12 bases. The CDR3 sequence is 15 residues long. Per the germline V gene, CDR1 is MNHEY and CDR2 is SMNVEV (reference sequence). The V segment lost 0 bases and the J segment 8 bases; nucleotides outside the gene matches: 2. The CDR3 nucleotides read TGTGCCAGCAGTTTATCGACTAGCGGGAGTGATGAGCAGTTCTTC. It is translated as CASSLSTSGSDEQFF.

The chain employs TRBV5-1 and TRBJ2-7; 8 nucleotides agree with TRBD1. Trimming removed 0 bases from V and 6 bases from J; junction bases left unmatched: 5. The germline V gene has CDR1 SGHRS and CDR2 YFSETQ. The CDR3 loop spans 14 amino acids. The DNA for the CDR3 is TGCGCCAGCAGCTTGGGGGCAGGGGGCTGCGAGCAGTACTTC. Its translation: CASSLGAGGCEQYF.

The chain is built from TRBV7-2 and TRBJ2-7; TRBD2 is a possible D gene (5 bases). V was pared by 0 bases and J by 2 bases, with 14 bases between. CDR3 length: 16 residues. Per the germline V gene, CDR1 is SGHTA and CDR2 is FQGNSA. CDR3 sequence (DNA): TGTGCCAGCAGCTTAGCGTTGGCGGACTTAACCTACGAGCAGTACTTC. This sequence encodes CASSLALADLTYEQYF.

This clonotype was recorded once. A much more abundant neighbour one base away suggests this may be a read error. The chain is built from TRBV7-9 and TRBJ1-1; 7 positions match TRBD1. Germline V CDR1 and CDR2: SEHNR, FQNEAQ (reference sequence). This CDR3 contains 15 residues. CDR3 sequence reads: CASSSGTDMNTEALF. CDR3 bases: TGTGCCAGCAGCTCCGGGACAGACATGAACACTGAAGCTCTCTTT. Together with reference TRBV7-9 and TRBJ1-1, the CDR3 gives the full variable domain: DTGVSQNPRHKITKRGQNVTFRCDPISEHNRLYWYRQTLGQGPEFLTYFQNEAQLEKSRLLSDRFSAERPKGSFSTLEIQRTEQGDSAMYLCASSSGTDMNTEALFGQGTRLTVV.

This clonotype was seen a handful of times. The chain joins TRBV20-1 to TRBJ1-4, with 10 positions matching TRBD1. Germline V gene lookup returns CDR1 DFQATT and CDR2 SNEGSKA (reference sequence). V dropped 1 base and J dropped 6; count of bases not matched to a gene: 2. The CDR3 has 14 residues. As DNA, the CDR3 is TGCAGTGCTAGAGCCGGGACAGGGGATGAAAAACTGTTTTTT. Amino acid sequence: CSARAGTGDEKLFF.

The genes are TRBV1 and TRBJ2-3; the table's D call TRBD2 went unverified against the DNA. TRBV1 counts as a pseudogene. This CDR3 spans 20 amino acids. CDR3 sequence (DNA): TGCACCAGCAGCCAAGTCCCCGGGACTAGCGGGATCACTAGCACAGATACGCAGTATTTT. Protein: CTSSQVPGTSGITSTDTQYF.

Points on this clonotype: A read error may account for a junction end that differs from germline. The chain recombines TRBV12-3 or TRBV12-4 with TRBJ2-1; 14 bases agree with TRBD2. CDR3 length: 13 residues. The CDR3 coding sequence is TGTGCCGGCAGTCACCAAGGACTAGCGGGGGGGTTCTTC. It is translated as CAGSHQGLAGGFF.

A remark on this clonotype: This may arise from a read error, as a much more abundant clone is one base away. The chain couples TRBV20-1 to TRBJ2-7, with 10 bases aligning to TRBD1. The DNA end is a closer match to TRBJ2-1, so the J assignment may be wrong. CDR3 size: 14 residues. CDR1 is DFQATT, CDR2 SNEGSKA, per germline (reference sequence). Written as DNA, the CDR3 is TGCAGTGCTAGAGCGGGGACAGGGGCACTCGAGCAGTTCTTC. This translates into CSARAGTGALEQFF.

The chain carries TRBV7-9 and TRBJ2-5; D might be TRBD1 (6 bases). CDR3 length: 13 residues. V lost 6 bases to trimming and J lost 5 bases, with 13 bases between them. Germline V gene lookup returns CDR1 SEHNR and CDR2 FQNEAQ (reference sequence). CDR3 residues: CASRSTQGETQYF. Here the CDR3 DNA reads TGTGCCAGCAGGAGCACGCAGGGGGAGACCCAGTACTTC. The complete variable domain, with remaining parts taken from reference TRBV7-9 and TRBJ2-5, reads DTGVSQNPRHKITKRGQNVTFRCDPISEHNRLYWYRQTLGQGPEFLTYFQNEAQLEKSRLLSDRFSAERPKGSFSTLEIQRTEQGDSAMYLCASRSTQGETQYFGPGTRLLVL.

Many counts were recorded for this clonotype. The chain links TRBV11-2 to TRBJ2-7, with a weak D call TRBD1 (6 bases). Trimming took 0 bases from V and 3 from J, leaving 12 bases between them. The V gene's germline CDR1 is SGHAT and CDR2 FQNNGV. The CDR3 contains 15 residues. CDR3 sequence reads: CASSLEGAKYYEQYF. In DNA, the CDR3 is TGTGCCAGCAGCTTAGAGGGGGCCAAGTACTACGAGCAGTACTTC.

This clonotype was detected many times. The chain employs TRBV6-1 and TRBJ1-1; D not certain. Per germline, CDR1 MNHNS and CDR2 SASEGT. Trimming removed 6 bases at V and 7 bases at J, with 21 bases between. This CDR3 has 15 amino acids. The CDR3: CASSQTMNGIIEAFF. CDR3 sequence (DNA): TGTGCCAGCAGCCAAACTATGAACGGCATTATTGAAGCTTTCTTT.

This clonotype was seen at least ten times. V and J are TRBV4-1 and TRBJ1-1; D may be TRBD1 (5 bases). Trimming removed 3 bases at V and 2 bases at J, with 16 bases between. CDR1 is MGHRA, CDR2 YSYEKL, per germline. This CDR3 is built from 16 residues. CDR3 nucleotide sequence: TGCGCCAGCAGCCACCAGCCTGACAGAGGTAACACTGAAGCTTTCTTT. It is translated as CASSHQPDRGNTEAFF.

The chain employs TRBV9 and TRBJ1-2, with D uncertain. Between the trimmed V and J ends, which lost 3 bases and 3 bases, there was a span of 12 bases. The germline gives CDR1 SGDLS, CDR2 YYNGEE. The CDR3 covers 14 residues. The CDR3 here is CASSANAPHYGYTF. In nucleotides, the CDR3 is TGTGCCAGCAGCGCTAATGCACCACACTATGGCTACACCTTC.